The 20 T cell receptor beta chains below come from one sample, sequenced in a study of beta chain features in type 1 diabetes. The entirety of the isolated RNA underwent reverse transcription, so expressed TCRB transcripts were sequenced. TCRdb's table, derived via immunoSEQ multiplex PCR, lists solely in-frame clones and lacks some. This sample has roughly 140,000 clones, with 8.1% found just once. Sequencing used central memory CD4+ T cells from blood. The receptors were gathered from a man between 18 and 29 years old in good health.

The V and J genes are TRBV5-6 and TRBJ1-2; the match to TRBD1 covers 8 bases. The CDR3 extends over 14 amino acids. Germline CDR1 reads SGHDT; CDR2 reads YYEEEE. Trimming at V came to 4 bases and at J to 6 bases, leaving 8 bases not matched to a gene. The CDR3 loop reads CASSRFVTGDGYTF. CDR3 nucleotide sequence: TGTGCCAGCAGCCGCTTCGTGACAGGGGATGGCTACACCTTC.

This clone was seen a few times. The V call is TRBV10-3, the J call TRBJ1-1; D gene uncertain. The CDR3 runs to 13 residues. The V end was cut by 7 bases, the J end by 0 bases, with 9 bases between. Germline V gives CDR1 ENHRY, CDR2 SYGVKD. The CDR3 DNA follows: TGTGCCATCACCCTACAGCTGAACACTGAAGCTTTCTTT. Encoded protein: CAITLQLNTEAFF.

This clone was detected only a few times. The chain couples TRBV5-6 to TRBJ2-2, with 8 nucleotides matching TRBD1. Germline V gives CDR1 SGHDT, CDR2 YYEEEE. V was pared by 5 bases and J by 6 bases, with 9 bases of the junction left unmatched. This CDR3 comprises 15 residues. The CDR3 here is CASRFRGTGPGELFF. The CDR3 DNA reads as TGTGCCAGCAGGTTTCGGGGGACAGGACCCGGGGAGCTGTTTTTT.

This clone was counted a few times. The rearrangement uses TRBV7-2 and TRBJ2-3; D gene uncertain. The CDR3 totals 13 residues. Trimming stripped 5 bases from V and 3 bases from J, with 9 bases between. The germline gives CDR1 SGHTA, CDR2 FQGNSA. In DNA, the CDR3 is TGTGCCAGCAGCCTAGTGAGGACAGATACGCAGTATTTT. Its protein is CASSLVRTDTQYF. The full variable domain, with the rest looked up from reference TRBV7-2 and TRBJ2-3, is GAGVSQSPSNKVTEKGKDVELRCDPISGHTALYWYRQSLGQGLEFLIYFQGNSAPDKSGLPSDRFSAERTGGSVSTLTIQRTQQEDSAVYLCASSLVRTDTQYFGPGTRLTVL.

The J gene is TRBJ1-1, the V gene TRBV5-1, with 9 bases lining up with TRBD1. Germline lookup yields CDR1 SGHRS and CDR2 YFSETQ. V gave up 5 bases and J gave up 4 bases; unmatched junction bases: 6. The CDR3 has 14 amino acids. The CDR3 region has the DNA TGCGCCAGCAGTCGGGACAGGGATGGCACTGAAGCTTTCTTT. This translates into CASSRDRDGTEAFF.

This chain uses TRBV5-1 with TRBJ2-5; D perhaps matches TRBD1 (6 bases). V lost 1 base and J 5 bases, leaving 12 bases between the germline ends. Germline CDR1 reads SGHRS; CDR2 reads YFSETQ. There are 14 residues in the CDR3. In DNA, the CDR3 is TGCGCCAGCAGCTTGCAGGGGTCGAAGGAGACCCAGTACTTC. Protein product: CASSLQGSKETQYF.

Only a few counts were recorded for this clone. V is TRBV12-5 and J is TRBJ1-2; the D gene is possibly TRBD1 (5 bases). This CDR3 contains 13 residues. Looked up from germline, CDR1 is LGHNT and CDR2 is FRNRAP. Trimming cost V 3 bases and J 4 bases, with 9 bases left between them. The CDR3 DNA reads TGTGCTAGTGGTTTCACCCAGGGCTATGGCTACACCTTC. It encodes CASGFTQGYGYTF.

A note on this clone: The sample has other DNA sequences that encode this CDR3 too. The gene calls are TRBV4-3 and TRBJ2-7; TRBD1 aligns across 9 bases. The germline CDR1 and CDR2 sequences are LGHNA and YSLEER. This CDR3 has 14 amino acids. Trimming cost V 3 bases and J 3 bases; bases outside gene matches: 3. This CDR3 is CASSQDRGSYEQYF. The CDR3 nucleotides read TGCGCCAGCAGCCAGGACAGGGGAAGCTACGAGCAGTACTTC.

This clone was seen more than once but under ten times. V gene TRBV11-1 combines with J gene TRBJ1-1; TRBD1 is a possible D gene (5 bases). This CDR3 has 13 residues. CDR1 is SGHAT, CDR2 FQDESV, per germline (reference sequence). V dropped 8 bases and J dropped 3 bases, with 13 bases sitting between them. CDR3 nucleotide sequence: TGTGCCAGCGCCTGGGGGGGGGACACTGAAGCTTTCTTT. This codes for CASAWGGDTEAFF.

Details on this clone: Other DNA sequences within the sample encode an identical CDR3. V is TRBV28 and J is TRBJ1-5; D remains ambiguous. The CDR3 extends over 12 amino acids. Deletions cut 4 bases from V and 5 bases from J, with 6 bases between. CDR1 MDHEN and CDR2 SYDVKM come from the germline V gene. The CDR3 DNA is TGTGCCAGCAGTTCCGGGGATCAGCCCCAGCATTTT. Protein product: CASSSGDQPQHF. The whole variable domain, filled in from reference TRBV28 and TRBJ1-5, reads DVKVTQSSRYLVKRTGEKVFLECVQDMDHENMFWYRQDPGLGLRLIYFSYDVKMKEKGDIPEGYSVSREKKERFSLILESASTNQTSMYLCASSSGDQPQHFGDGTRLSIL.

This clone was observed a handful of times. The V gene is TRBV7-3, the J gene TRBJ2-2, with 8 bases matching TRBD1. This CDR3 spans 17 amino acids. The germline V gene encodes CDR1 SGHTA and CDR2 FQGTGA. With V trimmed by 5 bases and J by 1 base, 9 bases remained unmatched. CDR3 region: CASSPGNRGLNTGELFF. The CDR3 bases are TGTGCCAGCAGCCCCGGAAACAGGGGGTTGAACACCGGGGAGCTGTTTTTT.

This clone came up a few times. This chain links TRBV7-3 with TRBJ2-7, with D uncertain. Germline V lookup: CDR1 SGHTA, CDR2 FQGTGA. The CDR3 runs to 11 residues. Trimming took off 4 bases at V and 2 bases at J, with 3 bases between the two ends. CDR3 bases: TGTGCCAGCAGCTCTACCTACGAGCAGTACTTC. As protein: CASSSTYEQYF.

There are a few counts of this clone. CDR3 protein: CASSIHGGTEAFF. The CDR3 DNA reads TGTGCCAGCAGCATACACGGGGGCACTGAAGCTTTCTTT. The J gene is TRBJ1-1, the V gene TRBV14, with D maybe TRBD1 (5 bases). CDR3 length equals 13 residues. V lost 5 bases, J lost 4 bases, and 11 bases lay in between. In germline, CDR1 is SGHDN, CDR2 FVKESK.

This clone was counted at least ten times. The chain carries TRBV28 and TRBJ2-1; D gene uncertain. The germline V gene encodes CDR1 MDHEN and CDR2 SYDVKM. The CDR3 is made up of 11 amino acids. Trimming left V 10 bases short and J 8 bases short, with 12 bases between. CDR3 sequence: CATTQIDEQFF. The DNA for the CDR3 is TGTGCCACCACACAGATCGATGAGCAGTTCTTC.

This clone was observed a handful of times. CDR3 DNA sequence: TGTGCCAGCAGCCCTAAACCGGGACAGCAAAATCAGCCCCAGCATTTT. Its translation: CASSPKPGQQNQPQHF. V and J are TRBV9 and TRBJ1-5, with 7 bases identical to TRBD1. Germline V CDR1 and CDR2: SGDLS, YYNGEE. The CDR3 covers 16 residues. V trimming: 4 bases; J trimming: 4 bases; junction bases outside the gene matches: 11.

The CDR3 reads CASSRGQGASFNYGYTF. The CDR3 DNA is TGTGCCAGCAGCCGGGGACAGGGGGCCTCATTTAACTATGGCTACACCTTC. The V call is TRBV7-2, the J call TRBJ1-2; 12 bases align to TRBD1. In germline, CDR1 is SGHTA, CDR2 FQGNSA. V shed 5 bases and J 1 base; nucleotides not matched to a gene: 8. This CDR3 has 17 amino acids.

The sample holds a few counts of this clone. This sequence joins TRBV27 and TRBJ2-3, with D tentatively TRBD2 (6 bases). V gave up 2 bases and J gave up 0 bases, with 12 bases separating them. The V gene's germline CDR1 is MNHEY and CDR2 SMNVEV (reference sequence). CDR3 size: 16 residues. CDR3 protein: CASSLSGTLSTDTQYF. The CDR3 DNA reads as TGTGCCAGCAGTTTAAGTGGGACTCTCAGCACAGATACGCAGTATTTT.

This clone was found many times. This chain links TRBV13 with TRBJ2-3; 9 bases align to TRBD2. The CDR3 loop spans 15 amino acids. Germline V gives CDR1 PRHDT, CDR2 FYEKMQ (reference sequence). The trim removed 3 bases at V and 1 base at J, leaving 2 bases unmatched. This CDR3 reads CASSFSGSGTDTQYF. CDR3 DNA: TGTGCCAGCAGCTTTAGCGGGAGCGGCACAGATACGCAGTATTTT.

This clone has at least ten counts. The chain uses TRBV29-1 and TRBJ2-7, with 8 positions matching TRBD2. Germline CDR1 reads SQVTM; CDR2 reads ANQGSEA. J was trimmed by 6 bases and V by 4 bases; bases with no gene match: 8. This CDR3 comprises 13 residues. CDR3 DNA sequence: TGCAGCGTTGGTTTGAGCGGGGGACGCGAGCAGTACTTC. Amino acid sequence: CSVGLSGGREQYF.

This clone was seen only a few times. The rearrangement joins TRBV20-1 to TRBJ2-1, with D unresolved. Germline lookup yields CDR1 DFQATT and CDR2 SNEGSKA (reference sequence). The CDR3 runs 11 residues. Between the trimmed V and J ends, which lost 3 bases and 5 bases, there was a span of 5 bases. CDR3: CSARGDNEQFF. In nucleotides, the CDR3 is TGCAGTGCTAGGGGCGACAATGAGCAGTTCTTC.